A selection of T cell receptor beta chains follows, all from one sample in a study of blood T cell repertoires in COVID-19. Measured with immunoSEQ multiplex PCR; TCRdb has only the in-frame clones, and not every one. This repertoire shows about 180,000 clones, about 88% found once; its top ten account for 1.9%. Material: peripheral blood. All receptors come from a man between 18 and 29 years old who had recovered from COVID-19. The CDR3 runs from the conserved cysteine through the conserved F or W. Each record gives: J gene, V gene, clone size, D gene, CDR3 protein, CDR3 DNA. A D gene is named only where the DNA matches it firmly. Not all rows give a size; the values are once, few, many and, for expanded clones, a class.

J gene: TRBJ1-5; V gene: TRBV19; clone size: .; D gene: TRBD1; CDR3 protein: CASSPRTGAGGQPQHF; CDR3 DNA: TGTGCCAGTAGTCCCCGGACAGGGGCGGGGGGTCAGCCCCAGCATTTT
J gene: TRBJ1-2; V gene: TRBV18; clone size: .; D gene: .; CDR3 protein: CASSPDRNYGYTF; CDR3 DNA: TGTGCCAGCTCACCGGACAGAAACTATGGCTACACCTTC
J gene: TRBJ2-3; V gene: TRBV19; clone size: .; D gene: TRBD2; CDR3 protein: CASSNFPGRVTDTQYF; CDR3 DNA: TGTGCCAGTAGTAATTTCCCAGGGAGGGTCACAGATACGCAGTATTTT
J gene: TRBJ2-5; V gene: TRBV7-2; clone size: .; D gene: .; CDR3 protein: CASSSGAVETQYF; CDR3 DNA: TGTGCCAGCAGCTCTGGGGCCGTCGAGACCCAGTACTTC
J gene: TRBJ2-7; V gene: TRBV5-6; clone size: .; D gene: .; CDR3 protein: CASSLQGAEQYF; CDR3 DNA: TGTGCCAGCAGCTTACAGGGCGCCGAGCAGTACTTC
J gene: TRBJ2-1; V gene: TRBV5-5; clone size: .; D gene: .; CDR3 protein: CASSLSSGLDYNEQFF; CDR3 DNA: TGTGCCAGCAGCTTGAGTTCGGGACTGGACTACAATGAGCAGTTCTTC
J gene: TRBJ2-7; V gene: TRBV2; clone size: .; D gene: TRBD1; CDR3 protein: CASSVGTGYQEQYF; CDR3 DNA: TGTGCCAGCAGCGTCGGGACAGGGTACCAAGAGCAGTACTTC
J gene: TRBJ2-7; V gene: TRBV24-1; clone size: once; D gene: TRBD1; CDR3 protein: CATSELPGQTYEQYF; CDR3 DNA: TGTGCCACCAGTGAACTACCGGGACAGACCTACGAGCAGTACTTC
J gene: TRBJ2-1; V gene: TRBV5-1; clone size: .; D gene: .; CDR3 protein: CASSWQNSYNEQFF; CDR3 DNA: TGCGCCAGCAGCTGGCAGAACTCCTACAATGAGCAGTTCTTC
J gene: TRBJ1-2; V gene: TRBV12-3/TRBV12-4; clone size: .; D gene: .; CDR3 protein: CASKEQGDRGYTF; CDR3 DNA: TGTGCCAGCAAAGAACAAGGGGATAGGGGCTACACCTTC
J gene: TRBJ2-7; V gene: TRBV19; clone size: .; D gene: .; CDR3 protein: CASSMGRSYEQYF; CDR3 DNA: TGTGCCAGTAGTATGGGGCGCTCCTACGAGCAGTACTTC
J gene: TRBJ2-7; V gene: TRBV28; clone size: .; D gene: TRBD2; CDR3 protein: CASFSGRNFYEQYF; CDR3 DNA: TGTGCCAGCTTTAGCGGGAGGAACTTCTACGAGCAGTACTTC
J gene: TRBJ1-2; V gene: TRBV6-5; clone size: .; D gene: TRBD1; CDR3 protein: CASSRGQGNYGYTF; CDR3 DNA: TGTGCCAGCAGTAGGGGACAGGGGAACTATGGCTACACCTTC
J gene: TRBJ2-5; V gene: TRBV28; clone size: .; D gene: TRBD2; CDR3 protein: CASRRQGLAGKTQYF; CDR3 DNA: TGTGCCAGCAGACGACAGGGACTAGCGGGAAAGACCCAGTACTTC
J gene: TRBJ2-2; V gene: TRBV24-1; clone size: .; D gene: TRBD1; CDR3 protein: CATGRDRGITGELFF; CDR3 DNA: TGTGCCACCGGGCGGGACAGGGGTATCACCGGGGAGCTGTTTTTT
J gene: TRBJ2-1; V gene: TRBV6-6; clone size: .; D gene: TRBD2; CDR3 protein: CASSSGLAGASEQFF; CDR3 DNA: TGTGCCAGCAGCTCCGGACTAGCGGGAGCTAGTGAGCAGTTCTTC